This entry lists 5 T cell receptor beta chains sequenced from one sample in a study of cytomegalovirus exposure and HLA in healthy donors. Repertoires were generated with immunoSEQ multiplex PCR, while TCRdb's copy carries only in-frame clones and drops some. Of fewer than 60,000 clones in the sample, about 88% were seen once. Source material: PBMCs. These receptors came from a woman younger than 30 in good health and CMV-seronegative.

CDR3 in DNA: TGTGCTAGTGGTTTGGGTGCGGTATACAATGAGCAGTTCTTC. This encodes CASGLGAVYNEQFF. The J gene is TRBJ2-1, the V gene TRBV12-5; no reliable D call. CDR3 length: 14 amino acids. In germline, CDR1 is LGHNT, CDR2 FRNRAP. Trimming shortened V by 1 base and J by 4 bases, and 8 bases separated the two germline ends.

The chain uses TRBV5-1 and TRBJ2-2, with 7 bases fitting TRBD1. With V trimmed by 4 bases and J by 3 bases, 9 bases remained unmatched. The CDR3 has 16 residues. Germline assignment: CDR1 SGHRS and CDR2 YFSETQ. CDR3 sequence reads: CASSMQGVTHTGELFF. Written as DNA, the CDR3 is TGCGCCAGCAGCATGCAGGGGGTTACTCACACCGGGGAGCTGTTTTTT.

The J gene is TRBJ2-3, the V gene TRBV6-5; TRBD2 matches 8 bases. The junction had 5 bases not matched to a gene; V was cut back by 3 bases and J by 6 bases. This CDR3 comprises 14 residues. The germline V gene has CDR1 MNHEY and CDR2 SVGAGI. This CDR3 reads CASSYSERGDTQYF. The CDR3 region has the DNA TGTGCCAGCAGTTATAGCGAGCGGGGGGATACGCAGTATTTT.

The genes are TRBV27 and TRBJ1-2; D is undetermined. This CDR3 spans 13 amino acids. V gave up 5 bases and J gave up 10 bases, with 17 bases separating them. CDR1 is MNHEY, CDR2 SMNVEV, per germline (reference sequence). The CDR3 region has the DNA TGTGCCAGCAGTCACTTACCCCCCGACAACTACACCTTC. Translated, it gives CASSHLPPDNYTF.

The genes are TRBV9 and TRBJ2-1; D may be TRBD2 (6 bases). Germline V lookup: CDR1 SGDLS, CDR2 YYNGEE. The length of the CDR3 is 16 residues. V was shortened by 4 bases and J by 6 bases, with 20 bases between the two germline ends. CDR3 sequence (DNA): TGTGCCAGCAGCTCAGCCGGGGGTCCTTTCCCCAATGAGCAGTTCTTC. This codes for CASSSAGGPFPNEQFF.